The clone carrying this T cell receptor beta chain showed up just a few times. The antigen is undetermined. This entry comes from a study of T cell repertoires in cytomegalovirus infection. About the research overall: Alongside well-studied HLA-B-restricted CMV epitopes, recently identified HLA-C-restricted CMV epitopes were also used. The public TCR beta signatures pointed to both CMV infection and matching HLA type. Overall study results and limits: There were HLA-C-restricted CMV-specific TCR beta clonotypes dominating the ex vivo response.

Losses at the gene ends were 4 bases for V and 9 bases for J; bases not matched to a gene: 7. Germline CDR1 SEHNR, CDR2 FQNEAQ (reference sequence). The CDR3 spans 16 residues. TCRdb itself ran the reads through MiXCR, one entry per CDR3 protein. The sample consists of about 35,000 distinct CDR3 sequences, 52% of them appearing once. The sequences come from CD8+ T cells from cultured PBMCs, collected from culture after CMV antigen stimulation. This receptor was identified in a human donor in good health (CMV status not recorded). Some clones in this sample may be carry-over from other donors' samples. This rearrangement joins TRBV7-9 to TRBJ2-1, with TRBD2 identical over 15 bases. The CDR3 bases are TGTGCCAGCAGCTATACCGGGACTAGCGGGGGGAGTGAGCAGTTCTTC. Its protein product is CASSYTGTSGGSEQFF.